This T cell receptor (beta chain) emerged from a study of T cell responses to AZD1222 COVID-19 vaccine. The CDR3 sequence is 12 residues long. CDR1 and CDR2 from the germline V gene are LNHDA and SQIVND (reference sequence). With 5 bases removed from V and 10 bases from J, the gap between germline ends came to 9 bases. Profiled with immunoSEQ multiplex PCR; TCRdb holds only in-frame clones, not every one. The sample contains more than 85,000 clones, approximately 90% of which appear only once. Concerning this clone itself: Its antigen is unidentified.

General study results and limits: CD4 TCRs covered the whole spike, strongest at regions 160-218 and 743-854. Regions left unmutated in variants are reportedly the target of nearly half of spike-specific TCRs. Spike-specific TCR breadth and depth went up after people got two AZD1222 doses.

V gene TRBV19 combines with J gene TRBJ1-6; D unclear. This TCR was recovered from an adult in good health. The input for sequencing was peripheral blood, taken on day 0 of AZD1222 vaccination. The CDR3 reads CASSSGRSPLHF. CDR3 coding DNA: TGTGCCAGTAGTTCGGGGAGGTCACCCCTCCACTTT.